A single sample is the source of the 10 T cell receptor beta chains below, sequenced in a study of T cells in Graves' hyperthyroidism and ophthalmopathy. Authors of the study amplified TCR beta CDR3 regions from RNA transcripts. Researchers ran a first-round RT-PCR on the TCR CDR3 using the HTBI primer set. TCRdb re-called the multiplex PCR reads through MiXCR, storing one row per CDR3 protein. The sample has under 350,000 distinct CDR3 sequences; under 30% are singletons. Material for sequencing was blood. The source is a man aged 40-49 years with Graves' hyperthyroidism that later progressed to Graves' ophthalmopathy.

This clonotype came up many times. V usage is TRBV2 and J usage is TRBJ2-7; D is uncertain. V was shortened by 7 bases and J by 4 bases, with 11 bases between the two germline ends. Germline CDR1 is SNHLY and CDR2 is FYNNEI. The CDR3 has 12 residues. CDR3 protein: CASKFLGYEQYF. In DNA form, the CDR3 reads TGTGCCAGCAAATTTCTGGGGTACGAGCAGTACTTC.

The V call is TRBV2, the J call TRBJ2-7; TRBD2 agrees at 11 bases. This CDR3 is 15 amino acids long. Germline CDR1 reads SNHLY; CDR2 reads FYNNEI. V lost 6 bases to trimming and J lost 3 bases; unmatched junction nucleotides: 7. CDR3 region: CASSLRLAGSYEQYF. CDR3 nucleotides: TGTGCCAGCAGCCTCAGACTAGCGGGAAGCTACGAGCAGTACTTC.

This sequence joins TRBV18 and TRBJ1-2, with D unclear. This CDR3 is built from 17 residues. V was cut by 4 bases and J by 3 bases, with 21 bases left in between. Germline values: CDR1 KGHSH, CDR2 LQKENI. Here the CDR3 reads CASSHPLAIRFYYGYTF. The CDR3 DNA reads TGTGCCAGCTCACACCCCTTGGCCATAAGGTTCTACTATGGCTACACCTTC.

This chain links TRBV20-1 with TRBJ1-1, with D possibly being TRBD1 (5 bases). V was cut by 6 bases and J by 5 bases, with 10 bases left in between. This CDR3 is built from 11 residues. Germline V gene data show CDR1 as DFQATT and CDR2 as SNEGSKA (reference sequence). The CDR3 DNA follows: TGCAGTGCCGCAGGGATGACTGAAGCTTTCTTT. This translates into CSAAGMTEAFF.

In this sample, this clonotype turned up many times. The V gene is TRBV12-5, the J gene TRBJ2-5; maybe TRBD2 (5 bases). This CDR3 is 14 amino acids long. Germline loops: CDR1 LGHNT, CDR2 FRNRAP. The V and J ends lost 7 bases and 2 bases respectively, with 14 bases between them. The CDR3 here is CASALWTLQETQYF. The CDR3 DNA follows: TGTGCTAGTGCCCTGTGGACTCTACAAGAGACCCAGTACTTC.

This clonotype showed up many times. The chain links TRBV6-4 to TRBJ2-2, with 7 nucleotides matching TRBD1. V trimming: 6 bases; J trimming: 5 bases; junction bases outside the gene matches: 9. Germline CDR1 MRHNA, CDR2 SNTAGT. The CDR3 length is 15 residues. Here the CDR3 reads CASRRDSSATGELFF. CDR3 nucleotides: TGTGCCAGCAGACGGGACAGCTCTGCGACCGGGGAGCTGTTTTTT.

The sample holds many counts of this clonotype. The rearrangement links TRBV5-1 to TRBJ2-7; D is uncertain. The CDR3 runs 14 residues. The germline CDR1 and CDR2 sequences are SGHRS and YFSETQ. The V end was cut by 2 bases, the J end by 2 bases, with 11 bases between. CDR3 sequence: CASSFRGEAYEQYF. The CDR3 region has the DNA TGCGCCAGCAGCTTCAGAGGTGAGGCCTACGAGCAGTACTTC.

This clonotype was picked up many times. This sequence joins TRBV20-1 and TRBJ2-4; 14 bases line up with TRBD2. V gave up 1 base and J gave up 7 bases; unmatched junction bases: 12. This CDR3 contains 18 residues. The V gene's germline CDR1 is DFQATT and CDR2 SNEGSKA (reference sequence). The CDR3 protein is CSARALVEWTSGRNIQYF. The CDR3 DNA follows: TGCAGTGCTAGAGCCCTCGTAGAATGGACTAGCGGGAGGAACATTCAGTACTTC.

There are many counts of this clonotype. J is TRBJ2-4 and V is TRBV18, with unresolved D. V was trimmed by 2 bases and J by 6 bases, leaving 5 bases between them. Germline CDR1 and CDR2: KGHSH and LQKENI. This CDR3 has 12 amino acids. CDR3 bases: TGTGCCAGCTCACCAGACCCAAACATTCAGTACTTC. It is translated as CASSPDPNIQYF.

This clonotype was observed many times. The chain uses TRBV10-3 and TRBJ1-2; 9 bases map to TRBD1. This CDR3 is 15 amino acids long. Germline trimming cut 1 base from V and 6 bases from J; bases unmatched to any gene: 6. Germline V gives CDR1 ENHRY, CDR2 SYGVKD. The CDR3 DNA is TGTGCCATCAGTGAGTTACAGGGGGCTAGTGATGGCTACACCTTC. It yields the protein CAISELQGASDGYTF.